This T cell receptor (beta chain) is from a study of T cells in localized non-small cell lung cancer. Findings and limits, study-wide: Uninvolved adjacent lung had more T cell clonality than any other tissue, topping tumor. It remains possible that heterogeneity exists, since only one tumor region was sequenced.

Profiled with immunoSEQ multiplex PCR; TCRdb holds only in-frame clones, not every one. The data hold several thousand clones, with under 30% observed a single time. This CDR3 contains 17 residues. Germline V lookup: CDR1 SGHNT, CDR2 YENEEA. V was pared by 5 bases and J by 7 bases, with 12 bases of the junction left unmatched. Regarding this clone: Antigen: not known.

The sequencing here drew on lung tumor tissue, taken before any cancer treatment. The V call is TRBV11-3, the J call TRBJ2-1, with 12 bases fitting TRBD1. This receptor was taken from a man between 40 and 70 years old with stage III squamous cell lung carcinoma. CDR3 DNA sequence: TGTGCCAGCAGCCAAGGGACAGGGGGCGTCGATTGGAATGAGCAGTTCTTC. Protein: CASSQGTGGVDWNEQFF.